A single sample is the source of the 15 T cell receptor beta chains below, sequenced in a study of blood T cell repertoires in COVID-19. Only in-frame clones appear in the TCRdb table, and some are missing; sequencing was by immunoSEQ multiplex PCR. This sample has roughly 300,000 clones, with approximately 88% found just once. The material sequenced was peripheral blood. The receptors were sampled from a human donor with COVID-19, enrolled during active disease. The donor label of this sample is uncertain.

As to this clone: One base away lies a much larger clone, so this may be a sequencing read error. The V call is TRBV9, the J call TRBJ1-1; the D gene is possibly TRBD1 (5 bases). Trimming pared 4 bases from V and 1 base from J, leaving 8 bases between. The CDR3 totals 13 residues. Germline-derived CDR1 and CDR2 are SGDLS and YYNGEE. The CDR3 spells CASSFGQNTEAFF. The DNA for the CDR3 is TGTGCCAGCAGCTTCGGACAGAACACTGAAGCTTTCTTT.

The chain recombines TRBV2 with TRBJ1-2; D remains ambiguous. The CDR3 length is 13 residues. The V gene lost 7 bases and the J gene lost 2 bases, with 11 bases spanning the gap. From germline, CDR1 is SNHLY and CDR2 FYNNEI. The CDR3 spells CASTSDTNYGYTF. The CDR3, as DNA: TGTGCCAGCACCTCAGACACGAACTATGGCTACACCTTC.

This clone was seen just once. The rearrangement joins TRBV28 to TRBJ1-2, with 9 bases identical to TRBD1. This CDR3 has 17 residues. The germline V gene encodes CDR1 MDHEN and CDR2 SYDVKM. V lost 7 bases and J lost 1; bases outside the gene matches: 13. For the CDR3, the DNA is TGTGCCAGCACCCGGGACAGGGCCAATGACCTTAACTATGGCTACACCTTC. This sequence encodes CASTRDRANDLNYGYTF.

The rearrangement uses TRBV5-1 and TRBJ2-1; 8 bases match TRBD1. Trimming removed 0 bases from V and 6 bases from J; junction bases left unmatched: 8. The V gene's germline CDR1 is SGHRS and CDR2 YFSETQ. The CDR3 is made up of 16 amino acids. The CDR3: CASSLVSGQGFNEQFF. CDR3 nucleotide sequence: TGCGCCAGCAGCTTGGTATCAGGACAGGGCTTCAATGAGCAGTTCTTC. Full variable domain (missing parts from reference TRBV5-1 and TRBJ2-1): KAGVTQTPRYLIKTRGQQVTLSCSPISGHRSVSWYQQTPGQGLQFLFEYFSETQRNKGNFPGRFSGRQFSNSRSEMNVSTLELGDSALYLCASSLVSGQGFNEQFFGPGTRLTVL.

The chain employs TRBV19 and TRBJ1-2; TRBD1 matches at 8 bases. V lost 6 bases to trimming and J lost 2 bases; unmatched junction nucleotides: 8. Germline values: CDR1 LNHDA, CDR2 SQIVND (reference sequence). The CDR3 runs to 15 residues. CDR3 nucleotide sequence: TGTGCCAGTAGCCTTGGACACAGGGGGAACTATGGCTACACCTTC. Encoded protein: CASSLGHRGNYGYTF.

This clone came up once. The gene calls are TRBV7-2 and TRBJ2-7; no definite D call. This CDR3 contains 13 residues. V was cut by 1 base and J by 4 bases, with 8 bases left in between. Germline lookup yields CDR1 SGHTA and CDR2 FQGNSA. The CDR3 here is CASSLGALYEQYF. The CDR3 bases are TGTGCCAGCAGCTTAGGTGCCCTATACGAGCAGTACTTC.

This rearrangement joins TRBV27 to TRBJ2-2, with TRBD2 identical over 13 bases. After removal of 6 bases from V and 5 bases from J, the junction contained 6 bases not matched to a gene. Germline V gene data show CDR1 as MNHEY and CDR2 as SMNVEV (reference sequence). The CDR3 loop spans 16 amino acids. The CDR3: CASSSGLAGLTGELFF. CDR3 coding DNA: TGTGCCAGCAGCTCGGGACTAGCGGGGCTAACCGGGGAGCTGTTTTTT.

This chain uses TRBV3-1 (or the pseudogene TRBV3-2) with TRBJ2-5; 8 bases are shared with TRBD1. V shed 0 bases and J 10 bases; nucleotides not matched to a gene: 10. In germline, CDR1 is LGHDT, CDR2 YNNKEL (reference sequence). The CDR3 has 15 amino acids. The CDR3 nucleotides are TGTGCCAGCAGCCAAGAAATGACAGGGGCTAGAGGCCAGTACTTC. Encoded protein: CASSQEMTGARGQYF.

V is TRBV7-2 and J is TRBJ1-1, with D maybe TRBD1 (5 bases). Deletions cut 4 bases from V and 0 bases from J, with 12 bases between. The length of the CDR3 is 15 residues. CDR1 and CDR2 (germline): SGHTA, FQGNSA. DNA for the CDR3: TGTGCCAGCAGCTCACAGGTCAACATGAACACTGAAGCTTTCTTT. It specifies CASSSQVNMNTEAFF.

The chain links TRBV30 to TRBJ1-5; weak D call: TRBD1 (6 bases). The germline V and J ends were trimmed by 1 base and 7 bases, with 17 bases remaining between them. The germline V gene has CDR1 GTSNPN and CDR2 SVGIG (reference sequence). The CDR3 is made up of 15 amino acids. CDR3 nucleotide sequence: TGTGCCTGGAGTGCGAGGTCTGGGGGCGGACAGCCCCAGCATTTT. The encoded protein is CAWSARSGGGQPQHF.

The chain is built from TRBV5-4 and TRBJ2-3; 8 nucleotides line up with TRBD1. The CDR3 loop spans 18 amino acids. CDR1 and CDR2 (germline): SGHNT, YYREEE (reference sequence). V trimming: 4 bases; J trimming: 2 bases; junction bases outside the gene matches: 15. The CDR3 region is CASSRPGIRDRNTDTQYF. The DNA for the CDR3 is TGTGCCAGCAGCCGACCGGGTATCCGGGACAGGAACACAGATACGCAGTATTTT.

Only one count was recorded for this clone. The chain joins TRBV11-3 to TRBJ2-1; 10 positions match TRBD2. The CDR3 has 16 residues. V gave up 1 base and J gave up 5 bases; unmatched junction bases: 5. Germline V gene sequence: CDR1 SGHNT, CDR2 YENEEA. CDR3 region: CASSLGASGSHNEQFF. As DNA, the CDR3 is TGTGCCAGCAGCTTAGGGGCTAGCGGGAGTCACAATGAGCAGTTCTTC.

The chain joins TRBV3-1 (or the pseudogene TRBV3-2) to TRBJ2-2, with 9 bases identical to TRBD1. Germline V gene lookup returns CDR1 LGHDT and CDR2 YNNKEL (reference sequence). With V trimmed by 7 bases and J by 6 bases, 6 bases remained unmatched. The CDR3 runs 14 residues. CDR3 amino acids: CASTPRTGAGELFF. In nucleotides, the CDR3 is TGTGCCAGCACCCCCCGGACAGGGGCCGGGGAGCTGTTTTTT.

V and J are TRBV12-3 or TRBV12-4 and TRBJ1-1; D is undetermined. The CDR3 consists of 13 residues. Trimming shortened V by 5 bases and J by 7 bases, and 14 bases separated the two germline ends. The CDR3 sequence: CASSVTQAREAFF. In nucleotides, the CDR3 is TGTGCCAGCAGTGTCACTCAGGCCCGTGAAGCTTTCTTT.

This clone was recorded a few times. The gene calls are TRBV11-2 and TRBJ2-7; a weak D match, TRBD2 (7 bases). The CDR3 has 15 residues. Trimming shortened V by 5 bases and J by 3 bases, and 17 bases separated the two germline ends. Germline CDR1 is SGHAT and CDR2 is FQNNGV. The CDR3 reads CASSPIGGVGYEQYF. The CDR3 nucleotides read TGTGCCAGCAGCCCGATAGGGGGGGTGGGCTACGAGCAGTACTTC.